This T cell receptor (beta chain) was sequenced in a study of blood T cell repertoires in COVID-19. Study-level information: In each case, the material was cDNA or gDNA derived from T cells, B-cell-depleted T cells, or PBMCs.

Trimming took 5 bases from V and 6 from J, leaving 8 bases between them. This CDR3 has 12 residues. Study processing details: Amplified reference gene primers provided the basis for estimating nucleated cell counts. Libraries were prepared by immunoSEQ multiplex PCR; TCRdb keeps only in-frame clonotypes and omits some of them. The DNA was the basis for D and trimming; V, J and clone size are from that table. Of about 150,000 clones listed, about 80% were seen once; the top ten hold about 40%. The rearrangement links TRBV12-3 or TRBV12-4 to TRBJ1-5; D unresolved. Sequenced input: peripheral blood. The TCR sequence derives from a human donor in a cohort sampled during active COVID-19. The CDR3 bases are TGTGCCAGCAGTCGTGAGGGTCAGCCCCAGCATTTT. Translating gives CASSREGQPQHF.